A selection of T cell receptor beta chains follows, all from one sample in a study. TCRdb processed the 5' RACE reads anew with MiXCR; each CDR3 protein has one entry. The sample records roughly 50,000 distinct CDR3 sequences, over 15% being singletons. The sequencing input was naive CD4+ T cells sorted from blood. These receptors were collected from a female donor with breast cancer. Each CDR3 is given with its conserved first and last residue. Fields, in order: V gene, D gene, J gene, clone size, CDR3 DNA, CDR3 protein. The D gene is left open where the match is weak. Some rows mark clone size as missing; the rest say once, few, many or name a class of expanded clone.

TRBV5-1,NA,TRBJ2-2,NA,TGCGCCAGCAGCTTGGATGGCAGGGCCTACACCGGGGAGCTGTTTTTT,CASSLDGRAYTGELFF
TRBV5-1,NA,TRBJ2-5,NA,TGCGCCAGCAGTCCATGGGGGGGCCGGGAGACCCAGTACTTC,CASSPWGGRETQYF
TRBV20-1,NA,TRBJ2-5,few,TGCAGTGCCATTAACCTGTGGCCGTACCAAGAGACCCAGTACTTC,CSAINLWPYQETQYF
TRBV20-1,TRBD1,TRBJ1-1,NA,TGCAGTGCCCCGGGACAGGGGAGAGGGAACACTGAAGCTTTCTTT,CSAPGQGRGNTEAFF
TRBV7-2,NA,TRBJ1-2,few,TGTGCCAGCAGCTCCCCGATGAGGACGGAGAGGGGCTACACCTTC,CASSSPMRTERGYTF
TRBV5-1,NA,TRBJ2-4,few,TGCGCCAGCAGCCCGATGGGTAGGGCCAAAAACATTCAGTACTTC,CASSPMGRAKNIQYF
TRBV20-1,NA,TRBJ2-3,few,TGCAGTGCTAGAAGGCCCAGCACAGATACGCAGTATTTT,CSARRPSTDTQYF
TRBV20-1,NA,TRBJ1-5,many,TGCAGTGCTAATCCCATGGGGTTTGGAAATCAGCCCCAGCATTTT,CSANPMGFGNQPQHF
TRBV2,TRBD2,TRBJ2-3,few,TGTGCCAGCAGATTCGGGGAGGGAGATACGCAGTATTTT,CASRFGEGDTQYF
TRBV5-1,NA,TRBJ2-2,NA,TGCGCCAGCAGCTTCCAGGCGGGGAACACCGGGGAGCTGTTTTTT,CASSFQAGNTGELFF
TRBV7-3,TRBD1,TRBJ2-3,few,TGTGCCAGCAGCTTAAACAGGGGGCTCAGCACAGATACGCAGTATTTT,CASSLNRGLSTDTQYF
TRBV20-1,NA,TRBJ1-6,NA,TGCAGTGCTTACAGACCCGGGGAAGATTCACCCCTCCACTTT,CSAYRPGEDSPLHF
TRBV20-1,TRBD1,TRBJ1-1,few,TGCAGTGCCGTACACCGGGACAGGGCCGGAGGGGCTTTCTTT,CSAVHRDRAGGAFF
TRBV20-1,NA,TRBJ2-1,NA,TGCAGTGCTCCAAAGGACAGTAAAGCTGACAATGAGCAGTTCTTC,CSAPKDSKADNEQFF
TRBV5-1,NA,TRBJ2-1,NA,TGCGCCAGCACACTGAATTACAATGAGCAGTTCTTC,CASTLNYNEQFF
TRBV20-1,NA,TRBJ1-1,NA,TGCAGTGCTAGAATCCGCTCTGAAGCTTGCTTT,CSARIRSEACF
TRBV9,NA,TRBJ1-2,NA,TGTGCCAGCAGCGTCAGCGGTTATGGCTACACCTTC,CASSVSGYGYTF
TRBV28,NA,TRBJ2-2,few,TGTGCCAGCAGCAAGCAAGCCACCGGGGAGCTGTTTTTT,CASSKQATGELFF
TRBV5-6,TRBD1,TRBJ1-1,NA,TGTGCCAGCAGTTTAGGGAGGACAGGGATTACTGAAGCTTTCTTT,CASSLGRTGITEAFF
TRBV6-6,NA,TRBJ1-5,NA,TGTGCCAGCAGTACCCTCATGATGCAGCCCCAGCATTTT,CASSTLMMQPQHF
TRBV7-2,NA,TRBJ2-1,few,TGTGCCAGCAGCTTAGATTCCTCCCTGCGCGGTGAGCAGTTCTTC,CASSLDSSLRGEQFF
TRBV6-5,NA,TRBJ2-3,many,TGTGCCAGCAGTTACAATCCCAGACGGGGCACAGATACGCAGTATTTT,CASSYNPRRGTDTQYF
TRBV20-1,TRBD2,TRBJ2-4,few,TGCAGTGCTAGGACTAGCGCCTCCGGAAACATTCAGTACTTC,CSARTSASGNIQYF
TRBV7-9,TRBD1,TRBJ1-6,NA,TGTGCCAGCAACGTAGGGACAGGAAATTCACCCCTCCACTTT,CASNVGTGNSPLHF
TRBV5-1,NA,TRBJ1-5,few,TGCGCCAGCAGCTTGGAGGGAGGCAATCAGCCCCAGCATTTT,CASSLEGGNQPQHF
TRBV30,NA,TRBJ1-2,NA,TGTGCCTGGAGTCGAGAGGCAAACCTAAACTATGGCTACACCTTC,CAWSREANLNYGYTF
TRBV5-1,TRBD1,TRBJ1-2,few,TGCGCCAGCAGCGTTGCAGGACAGGAGACCCCTAACACCTTC,CASSVAGQETPNTF
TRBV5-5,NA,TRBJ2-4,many,TGTGCCAGCAGCTCCCAGGACATTCAGTACTTC,CASSSQDIQYF
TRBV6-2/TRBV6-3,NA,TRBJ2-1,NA,TGTGCCAGCAGCCCCGAATCGCCGGGCGGTGGTGAGCAGTTCTTC,CASSPESPGGGEQFF
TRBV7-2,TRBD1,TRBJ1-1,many,TGTGCCAGCAGCTTGAGGGGGACAGGGGTAGGGGACACTGAAGCTTTCTTT,CASSLRGTGVGDTEAFF
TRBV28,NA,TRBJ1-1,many,TGTGCCAGCAGTTTTAGGCGGAACACTGAAGCTTTCTTT,CASSFRRNTEAFF
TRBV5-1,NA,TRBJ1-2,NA,TGCGCCAGCAGCTTAGGACAAGCCGATGGCTACACCTTC,CASSLGQADGYTF
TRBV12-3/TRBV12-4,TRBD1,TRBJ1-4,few,TGTGCCAGCAGTCCCACAGGGGGAGATAATGAAAAACTGTTTTTT,CASSPTGGDNEKLFF
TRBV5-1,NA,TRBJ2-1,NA,TGCGCCAGCAGCCCCTCGTCTTACAATGAGCAGTTCTTC,CASSPSSYNEQFF
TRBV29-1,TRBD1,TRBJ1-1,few,TGCAGCGCAACAGAGACAGGGAGGTACACTGAAGCTTTCTTT,CSATETGRYTEAFF
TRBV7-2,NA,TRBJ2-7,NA,TGTGCCAGCAGCTACCGGGACACCTCCGACGAGCAGTACTTC,CASSYRDTSDEQYF
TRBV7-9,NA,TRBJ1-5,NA,TGTGCCAGCAGCTTGGGAGAACGCCAGCATTTT,CASSLGERQHF
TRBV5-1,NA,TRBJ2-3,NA,TGCGCCAGCAGCGCCAGCCTGGGAAAGGGCACAGATACGCAGTATTTT,CASSASLGKGTDTQYF
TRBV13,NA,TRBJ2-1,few,TGTGCCAGCAGCCTATATGACCCGGAGAATGAGCAGTTCTTC,CASSLYDPENEQFF
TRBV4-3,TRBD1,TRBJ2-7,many,TGCGCCAGCAGCCAAGGACAGGGTAGCATCTACGAGCAGTACTTC,CASSQGQGSIYEQYF
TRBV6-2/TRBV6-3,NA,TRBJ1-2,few,TGTGCCAGCAGTTACTCTTCAGAGAAAATCTATGGCTACACCTTC,CASSYSSEKIYGYTF
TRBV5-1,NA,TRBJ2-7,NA,TGCGCCAGCAGCTTGGATGTTTTTACTCCTCTGTACGAGCAGTACTTC,CASSLDVFTPLYEQYF